This passage covers 3 T cell receptor beta chains from one sample sequenced in a study of blood T cells in healthy people across ages. Together with a sample-barcoded 5' primer, a J-beta primer mix was included in a second PCR lasting 7 to 11 cycles. TCRdb passed the 5' RACE reads through MiXCR, listing each CDR3 protein once. Counted here are 1.5 million to 2 million distinct CDR3 sequences, about 49% occurring once; the ten biggest clones make up roughly 2%. The specimen sequenced was blood. The origin of the receptors is a woman between 40 and 55 years old in good health.

J is TRBJ2-5 and V is TRBV7-2; 9 nucleotides match TRBD1. Gene TRBJ2-7 matches the end of the DNA better, so the J call may be wrong. CDR3 length equals 15 residues. Germline values: CDR1 SGHTA, CDR2 FQGNSA. The CDR3 region is CASSLEQGARYEQYF. The CDR3, as DNA: TGTGCCAGCAGCTTAGAACAGGGGGCTCGGTACGAGCAGTACTTC.

V is TRBV20-1 and J is TRBJ2-7, with D perhaps TRBD1 (5 bases). CDR3 length: 14 amino acids. The ends were cut back, 2 bases at V and 1 base at J, with 12 bases in the middle. Germline V gene data show CDR1 as DFQATT and CDR2 as SNEGSKA (reference sequence). Written as DNA, the CDR3 is TGCAGTGCTAGATTAGGGGCAGTTTCCTACGAGCAGTACTTC. Translation gives CSARLGAVSYEQYF.

The rearrangement joins TRBV6-1 to TRBJ1-1; 10 bases agree with TRBD1. Germline values: CDR1 MNHNS, CDR2 SASEGT. With 6 bases clipped from V and 0 bases from J, the junction kept 7 bases outside the gene matches. The CDR3 length is 16 residues. CDR3 nucleotide sequence: TGTGCCAGCAGGGCCGGGACAGGGGTCATGAACACTGAAGCTTTCTTT. Its protein is CASRAGTGVMNTEAFF.